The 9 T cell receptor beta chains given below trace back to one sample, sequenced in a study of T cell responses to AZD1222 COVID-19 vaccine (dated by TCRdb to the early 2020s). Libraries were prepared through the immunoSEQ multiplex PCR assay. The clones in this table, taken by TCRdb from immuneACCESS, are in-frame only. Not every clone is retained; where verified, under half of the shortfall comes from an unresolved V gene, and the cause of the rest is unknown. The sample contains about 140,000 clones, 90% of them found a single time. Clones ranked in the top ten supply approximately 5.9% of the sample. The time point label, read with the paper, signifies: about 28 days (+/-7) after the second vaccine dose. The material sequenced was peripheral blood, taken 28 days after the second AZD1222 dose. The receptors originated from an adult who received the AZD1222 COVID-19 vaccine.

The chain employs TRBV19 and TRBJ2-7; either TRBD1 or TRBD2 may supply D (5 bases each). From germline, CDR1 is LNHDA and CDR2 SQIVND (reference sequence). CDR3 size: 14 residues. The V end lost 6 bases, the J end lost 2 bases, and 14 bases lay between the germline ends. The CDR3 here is CASSHRDGTYEQYF. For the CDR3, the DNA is TGTGCCAGTAGCCACCGGGACGGCACCTACGAGCAGTACTTC.

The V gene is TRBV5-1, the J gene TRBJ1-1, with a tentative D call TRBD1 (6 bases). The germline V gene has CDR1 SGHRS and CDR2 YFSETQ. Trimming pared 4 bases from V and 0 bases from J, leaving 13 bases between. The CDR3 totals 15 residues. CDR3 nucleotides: TGCGCCAGCAGCCCCCGGGACACGCTGAACACTGAAGCTTTCTTT. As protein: CASSPRDTLNTEAFF.

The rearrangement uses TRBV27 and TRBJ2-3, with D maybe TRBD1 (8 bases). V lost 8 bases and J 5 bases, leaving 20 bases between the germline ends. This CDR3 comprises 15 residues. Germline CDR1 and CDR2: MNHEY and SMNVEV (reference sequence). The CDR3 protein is CASGRAGQGVDTQYF. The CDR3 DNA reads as TGTGCCAGCGGGAGGGCCGGACAGGGTGTAGATACGCAGTATTTT.

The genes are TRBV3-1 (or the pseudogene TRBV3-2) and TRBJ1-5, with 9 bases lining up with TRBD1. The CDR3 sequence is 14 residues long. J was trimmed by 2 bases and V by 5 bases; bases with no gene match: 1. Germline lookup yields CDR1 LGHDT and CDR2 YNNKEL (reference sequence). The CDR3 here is CASSTGGGNQPQHF. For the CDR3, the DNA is TGTGCCAGCAGCACAGGGGGCGGCAATCAGCCCCAGCATTTT.

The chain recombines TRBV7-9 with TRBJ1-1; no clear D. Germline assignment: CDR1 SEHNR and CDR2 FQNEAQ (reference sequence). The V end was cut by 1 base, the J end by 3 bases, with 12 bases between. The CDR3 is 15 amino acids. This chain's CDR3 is CASSLGEGFDTEAFF. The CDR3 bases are TGTGCCAGCAGCTTAGGAGAAGGCTTCGACACTGAAGCTTTCTTT.

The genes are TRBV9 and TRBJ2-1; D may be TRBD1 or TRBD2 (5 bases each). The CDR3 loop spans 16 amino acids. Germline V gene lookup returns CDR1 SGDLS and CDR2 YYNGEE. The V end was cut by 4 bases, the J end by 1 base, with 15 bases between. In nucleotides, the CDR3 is TGTGCCAGCAGCACGCGTGGGACGACATCCTACAATGAGCAGTTCTTC. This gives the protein CASSTRGTTSYNEQFF.

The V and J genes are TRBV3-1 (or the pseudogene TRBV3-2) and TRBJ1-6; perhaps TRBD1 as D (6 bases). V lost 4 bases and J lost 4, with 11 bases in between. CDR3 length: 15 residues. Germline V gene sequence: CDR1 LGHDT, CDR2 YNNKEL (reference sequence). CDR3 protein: CASSPRDTYNSPLHF. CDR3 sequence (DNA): TGTGCCAGCAGCCCGCGGGACACTTATAATTCACCCCTCCACTTT.

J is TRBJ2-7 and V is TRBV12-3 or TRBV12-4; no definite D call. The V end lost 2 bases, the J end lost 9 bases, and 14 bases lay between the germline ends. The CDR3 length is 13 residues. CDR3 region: CASSLRKRERQYF. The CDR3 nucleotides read TGTGCCAGCAGTTTAAGAAAAAGAGAGCGGCAGTACTTC.

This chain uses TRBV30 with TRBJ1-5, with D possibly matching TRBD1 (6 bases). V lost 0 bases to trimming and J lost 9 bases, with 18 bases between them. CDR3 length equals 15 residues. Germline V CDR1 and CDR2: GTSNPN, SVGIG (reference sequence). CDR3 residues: CAWSVGGGGLLPQHF. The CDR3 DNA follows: TGTGCCTGGAGTGTAGGGGGTGGGGGCTTGCTGCCCCAGCATTTT.